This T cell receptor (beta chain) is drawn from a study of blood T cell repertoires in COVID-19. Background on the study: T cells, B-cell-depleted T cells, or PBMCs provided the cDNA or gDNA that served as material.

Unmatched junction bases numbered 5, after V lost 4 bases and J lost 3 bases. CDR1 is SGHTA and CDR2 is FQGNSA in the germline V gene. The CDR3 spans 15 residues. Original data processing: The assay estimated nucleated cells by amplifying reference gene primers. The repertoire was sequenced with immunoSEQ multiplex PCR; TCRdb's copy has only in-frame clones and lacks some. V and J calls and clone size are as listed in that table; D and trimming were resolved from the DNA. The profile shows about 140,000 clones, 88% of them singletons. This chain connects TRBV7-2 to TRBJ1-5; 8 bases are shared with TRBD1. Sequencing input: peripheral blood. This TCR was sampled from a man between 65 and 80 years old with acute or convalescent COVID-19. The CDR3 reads CASSSRTGINQPQHF. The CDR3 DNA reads TGTGCCAGCAGCTCCCGGACAGGGATCAATCAGCCCCAGCATTTT.